Below are 2 T cell receptor beta chains sequenced from a single sample in a study of blood T cell repertoires in COVID-19. The table came from immunoSEQ multiplex PCR; TCRdb's copy has only in-frame clones and leaves some out. Of 90,000 to 100,000 clones in the sample, 70% to 90% were seen once. Material: peripheral blood. The receptor set was obtained from a man in his 70s with acute or convalescent COVID-19.

The chain has TRBV19 and TRBJ1-3; TRBD1 matches at 9 bases. CDR3 length: 18 residues. Germline CDR1 is LNHDA and CDR2 is SQIVND (reference sequence). J was trimmed by 1 base and V by 6 bases; bases with no gene match: 13. CDR3 DNA: TGTGCCAGTAGCTTTTCTTTCGGTGACAGGGGGTCTGGAAACACCATATATTTT. This encodes CASSFSFGDRGSGNTIYF.

The chain combines TRBV19 with TRBJ1-2; a possible D gene is TRBD1 (6 bases). Germline V CDR1 and CDR2: LNHDA, SQIVND (reference sequence). The CDR3 runs to 15 residues. V shed 7 bases and J shed 2 bases, with 17 bases lying between them. The CDR3: CASTEPGTGNYGYTF. As DNA, the CDR3 is TGTGCCAGTACTGAGCCGGGTACAGGGAACTATGGCTACACCTTC.